This TCR beta chain was observed in a study of T cells in Graves' hyperthyroidism and ophthalmopathy. Regarding the study as a whole: Most clonotypes expanded in the thyroid (above 0.001) were also present in blood.

Enrolled ophthalmopathy patients presented with a Clinical Activity Score of at least 3, a NOSPECS grade of at least 4, and disease duration under 3 months. The study left out patients who had uncontrolled infection, other autoimmune disease, pregnancy or lactation. Researchers took RNA transcripts and amplified the TCR beta CDR3 regions from them. An initial round of RT-PCR targeting the TCR CDR3 relied on the HTBI primer set. Each CDR3 protein gets one entry after TCRdb re-called the multiplex PCR reads with MiXCR. The table lists around 390,000 distinct CDR3 sequences, roughly 15% of them singletons. This CDR3 contains 14 residues. The trim removed 4 bases at V and 0 bases at J, leaving 5 bases unmatched. Germline values: CDR1 DFQATT, CDR2 SNEGSKA (reference sequence). Worth noting for this clonotype: Its antigen remains unknown.

V and J are TRBV20-1 and TRBJ1-2, with 7 bases that match TRBD1. Sequences were obtained from blood. This TCR derives from a young woman with Graves' ophthalmopathy. The CDR3: CSATQTGTNYGYTF. DNA for the CDR3: TGCAGTGCTACTCAGACAGGGACTAACTATGGCTACACCTTC.